These T cell receptor beta chains were read from a single sample in a study of cytomegalovirus exposure and HLA in healthy donors. Sequencing was performed with immunoSEQ multiplex PCR; in TCRdb, only in-frame clones are kept and a portion is missing. The sample has under 300,000 clones, around 90% seen once; the top ten hold approximately 1.5%. The specimen sequenced was PBMCs. These receptors were collected from a girl aged 2 to 10 in good health and CMV-seronegative. Both conserved end residues are part of each CDR3. Each record gives: J gene, clone size, D gene, V gene, CDR3 protein, CDR3 DNA. D genes are given only for firm matches. Expanded clones get a size class; other rows say once, few or many, or leave the size out.

TRBJ1-1	NA	TRBD1	TRBV7-3	CASSLTGGTEAFF	TGTGCCAGCAGCTTGACAGGGGGCACTGAAGCTTTCTTT
TRBJ2-3	NA	TRBD2	TRBV28	CASSSRASGGPDTQYF	TGTGCCAGCAGTTCCCGGGCTAGCGGGGGGCCAGATACGCAGTATTTT
TRBJ2-1	once	TRBD2	TRBV29-1	CSVEPGLASYNEQFF	TGCAGCGTTGAACCGGGACTAGCGTCCTACAATGAGCAGTTCTTC
TRBJ1-1	NA	NA	TRBV6-1	CAGGTWGVKTEAFF	TGTGCGGGGGGTACATGGGGGGTGAAAACTGAAGCTTTCTTT
TRBJ2-1	NA	TRBD2	TRBV7-6	CASTDSGTGGTFF	TGTGCCAGCACCGATAGCGGGACGGGAGGTACGTTCTTC
TRBJ2-2	NA	NA	TRBV11-2	CASSLVLANTGELFF	TGTGCCAGCAGCTTAGTACTAGCGAACACCGGGGAGCTGTTTTTT
TRBJ2-2	NA	NA	TRBV7-9	CASSLKGWGAGELFF	TGTGCCAGCAGCTTAAAGGGTTGGGGCGCCGGGGAGCTGTTTTTT
TRBJ2-3	NA	NA	TRBV6-6	CASSYIITDTQYF	TGTGCCAGCAGTTACATCATTACAGATACGCAGTATTTT
TRBJ2-3	NA	TRBD2	TRBV6-5	CASSSLTSGITDTQYF	TGTGCCAGCAGTTCCTTGACTAGCGGGATCACAGATACGCAGTATTTT
TRBJ1-1	NA	NA	TRBV5-4	CASSFGQPMNTEAFF	TGTGCCAGCAGCTTTGGACAGCCTATGAACACTGAAGCTTTCTTT
TRBJ2-4	once	TRBD1	TRBV30	CAWNLQGTNIQYF	TGTGCCTGGAACTTACAGGGGACGAACATTCAGTACTTC
TRBJ1-1	NA	NA	TRBV7-9	CASSSWGEEPEAFF	TGTGCCAGCAGTAGCTGGGGGGAGGAACCTGAAGCTTTCTTT
TRBJ2-5	NA	TRBD1	TRBV27	CASSSTGTGKWETQYF	TGTGCCAGCAGTTCAACCGGGACAGGCAAGTGGGAGACCCAGTACTTC
TRBJ2-7	NA	NA	TRBV5-1	CASSLASASYEQYF	TGCGCCAGCAGCTTGGCCAGTGCCAGCTACGAGCAGTACTTC
TRBJ2-1	once	TRBD2	TRBV18	CASSPPGTRDNNEQFF	TGTGCCAGCTCACCACCCGGGACTAGGGATAACAATGAGCAGTTCTTC
TRBJ1-1	NA	TRBD1	TRBV7-9	CASSFGTANTEAFF	TGTGCCAGCAGCTTTGGGACAGCGAACACTGAAGCTTTCTTT
TRBJ2-2	NA	NA	TRBV29-1	CSCGRGPGELFF	TGCAGCTGCGGGCGGGGGCCCGGGGAGCTGTTTTTT
TRBJ1-1	NA	TRBD1	TRBV28	CASSFGDRALNTEAFF	TGTGCCAGCAGTTTTGGGGACAGGGCCTTGAACACTGAAGCTTTCTTT
TRBJ1-2	NA	TRBD1	TRBV7-2	CASSSPDRGRGYTF	TGTGCCAGCAGCTCCCCGGACAGGGGACGTGGCTACACCTTC
TRBJ1-4	NA	NA	TRBV2	CASTERAVREKLFF	TGTGCCAGCACCGAGAGAGCCGTTCGGGAAAAACTGTTTTTT
TRBJ2-1	NA	NA	TRBV6-5	CASSHVGLGYNEQFF	TGTGCCAGCAGCCACGTGGGACTCGGGTACAATGAGCAGTTCTTC
TRBJ2-7	NA	TRBD2	TRBV4-2	CASSQDRLAGAVESYEQYF	TGTGCCAGCAGCCAAGATCGGCTAGCGGGAGCGGTGGAGTCCTACGAGCAGTACTTC
TRBJ1-6	few	TRBD1	TRBV30	CAWSVGQGSNSPLHF	TGTGCCTGGAGTGTCGGACAGGGAAGTAATTCACCCCTCCACTTT
TRBJ2-1	NA	TRBD2	TRBV7-6	CASSLSRLAGNNEQFF	TGTGCCAGCAGCTTATCGCGGCTAGCGGGGAACAATGAGCAGTTCTTC
TRBJ2-2	NA	NA	TRBV6-6	CASSYGGGGELFF	TGTGCCAGCAGCTACGGGGGAGGCGGGGAGCTGTTTTTT
TRBJ2-5	NA	TRBD2	TRBV5-1	CASSLGLAGEETQYF	TGCGCCAGCAGCCTAGGACTAGCGGGGGAAGAGACCCAGTACTTC
TRBJ1-5	NA	NA	TRBV6-5	CASMRSNQPQHF	TGTGCCAGCATGCGTAGCAATCAGCCCCAGCATTTT
TRBJ1-5	NA	NA	TRBV6-1	CASKISSYSNQPQHF	TGTGCCAGCAAGATAAGTAGTTATAGCAATCAGCCCCAGCATTTT
TRBJ2-1	NA	TRBD1	TRBV11-2	CASSGTGGLSYNEQFF	TGTGCCAGCAGCGGAACAGGGGGCCTCTCCTACAATGAGCAGTTCTTC
TRBJ1-6	once	NA	TRBV6-6	CASSFGRGTDNSPLHF	TGTGCCAGCAGTTTCGGGAGGGGGACCGATAATTCACCCCTCCACTTT
TRBJ2-7	once	TRBD1	TRBV6-6	CASSPRQGAYEQYF	TGTGCCAGCAGTCCTCGACAGGGGGCGTACGAGCAGTACTTC
TRBJ1-1	NA	TRBD1	TRBV27	CASSSDGTGGTEAFF	TGTGCCAGCAGTTCGGACGGGACAGGGGGCACTGAAGCTTTCTTT
TRBJ2-1	NA	TRBD2	TRBV9	CASSVSGSITYNEQFF	TGTGCCAGCAGCGTCAGCGGGAGTATTACCTACAATGAGCAGTTCTTC
TRBJ1-1	NA	NA	TRBV27	CASSLTVNTEAFF	TGTGCCAGCAGCCTGACAGTGAACACTGAAGCTTTCTTT
TRBJ2-1	NA	TRBD2	TRBV10-3	CAIAGGPNEQFF	TGTGCCATCGCGGGGGGTCCTAATGAGCAGTTCTTC
TRBJ2-3	NA	TRBD2	TRBV7-3	CASSWRGGLIDTQYF	TGTGCCAGCAGCTGGCGGGGGGGCCTCATAGATACGCAGTATTTT
TRBJ2-7	once	TRBD1	TRBV9	CASSAAGTGSYEQYF	TGTGCCAGCAGCGCGGCAGGGACAGGGTCCTACGAGCAGTACTTC
TRBJ2-4	NA	TRBD1	TRBV5-6	CASHGQATQFTDIQYF	TGTGCCAGCCATGGACAGGCCACTCAATTTACGGACATTCAGTACTTC
TRBJ2-1	NA	TRBD1	TRBV19	CASTPGQGLYEQFF	TGTGCCAGTACCCCGGGACAGGGTTTATATGAGCAGTTCTTC
TRBJ2-1	NA	TRBD1	TRBV19	CASSPLGQGVNEQFF	TGTGCCAGTAGCCCCTTAGGACAGGGTGTAAATGAGCAGTTCTTC
TRBJ2-2	NA	NA	TRBV19	CASSIVQVGGELFF	TGTGCCAGTAGTATAGTTCAGGTCGGCGGGGAGCTGTTTTTT
TRBJ2-7	NA	TRBD2	TRBV5-1	CASKFTSGGSYEQYF	TGCGCCAGCAAGTTTACTAGCGGGGGTTCCTACGAGCAGTACTTC
TRBJ2-7	NA	TRBD1	TRBV5-1	CASSWTGGGEQYF	TGCGCCAGCAGCTGGACAGGGGGCGGCGAGCAGTACTTC
TRBJ1-2	NA	TRBD1	TRBV18	CASSPDRAAYGYTF	TGTGCCAGCTCACCGGACAGGGCCGCTTATGGCTACACCTTC
TRBJ1-3	NA	NA	TRBV28	CASSQVRGPGNTIYF	TGTGCCAGCAGTCAAGTCAGGGGCCCTGGAAACACCATATATTTT
TRBJ2-1	NA	NA	TRBV5-1	CASSLGAGSEQFF	TGCGCCAGCAGCTTGGGGGCGGGTAGTGAGCAGTTCTTC
TRBJ2-1	NA	TRBD2	TRBV29-1	CSVDGAVSGRASEQFF	TGCAGCGTTGATGGTGCGGTTAGCGGGAGGGCCTCTGAGCAGTTCTTC
TRBJ2-5	NA	TRBD2	TRBV27	CASSLLGLSETQYF	TGTGCCAGCAGTTTATTGGGACTATCGGAGACCCAGTACTTC
TRBJ2-1	NA	NA	TRBV5-4	CASSSTSLSYNEQFF	TGTGCCAGCAGCTCGACTAGTTTGTCCTACAATGAGCAGTTCTTC
TRBJ2-1	NA	TRBD2	TRBV6-1	CASWGLAGPENEQFF	TGTGCCAGCTGGGGACTAGCGGGGCCTGAGAATGAGCAGTTCTTC
TRBJ1-1	NA	NA	TRBV4-1	CASSRLGGLNTEAFF	TGCGCCAGCAGCCGTCTCGGGGGGCTGAACACTGAAGCTTTCTTT
TRBJ1-1	NA	TRBD1	TRBV19	CASSPDRVNTEAFF	TGTGCCAGTAGTCCCGACAGGGTGAACACTGAAGCTTTCTTT
TRBJ1-1	NA	NA	TRBV4-1	CASSQGIEAFF	TGCGCCAGCAGCCAAGGTATTGAAGCTTTCTTT
TRBJ2-3	NA	NA	TRBV9	CASSVEEGTPTDTQYF	TGTGCCAGCAGCGTAGAGGAGGGAACCCCCACAGATACGCAGTATTTT